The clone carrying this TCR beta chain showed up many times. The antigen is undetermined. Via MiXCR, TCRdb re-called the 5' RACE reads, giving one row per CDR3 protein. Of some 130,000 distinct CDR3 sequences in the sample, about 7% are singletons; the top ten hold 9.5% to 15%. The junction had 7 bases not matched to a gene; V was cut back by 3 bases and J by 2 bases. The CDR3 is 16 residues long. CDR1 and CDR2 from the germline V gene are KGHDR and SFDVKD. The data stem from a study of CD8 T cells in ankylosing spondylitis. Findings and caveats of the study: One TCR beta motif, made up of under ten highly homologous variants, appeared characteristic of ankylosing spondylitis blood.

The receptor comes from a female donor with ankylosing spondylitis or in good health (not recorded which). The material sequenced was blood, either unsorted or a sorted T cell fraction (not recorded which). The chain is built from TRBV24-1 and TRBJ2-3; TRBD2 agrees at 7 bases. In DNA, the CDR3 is TGTGCCACCAGTGATCCCCGGGGGGAGGACACAGATACGCAGTATTTT. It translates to CATSDPRGEDTDTQYF.